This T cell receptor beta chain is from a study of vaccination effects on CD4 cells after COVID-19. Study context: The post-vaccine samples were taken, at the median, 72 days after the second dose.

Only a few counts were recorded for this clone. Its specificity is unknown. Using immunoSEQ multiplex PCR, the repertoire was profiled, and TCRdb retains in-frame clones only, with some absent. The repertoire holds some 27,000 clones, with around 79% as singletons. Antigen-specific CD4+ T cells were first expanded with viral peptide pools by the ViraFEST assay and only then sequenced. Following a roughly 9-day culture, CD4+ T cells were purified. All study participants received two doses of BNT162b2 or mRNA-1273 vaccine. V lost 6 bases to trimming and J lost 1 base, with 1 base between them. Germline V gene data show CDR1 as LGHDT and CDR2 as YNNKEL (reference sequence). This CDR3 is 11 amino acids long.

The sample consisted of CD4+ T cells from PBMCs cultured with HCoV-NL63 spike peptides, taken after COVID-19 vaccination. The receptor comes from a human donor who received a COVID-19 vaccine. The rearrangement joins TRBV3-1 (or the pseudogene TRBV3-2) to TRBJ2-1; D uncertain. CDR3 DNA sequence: TGTGCCAGCAGTTCCTACAATGAGCAGTTCTTC. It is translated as CASSSYNEQFF.